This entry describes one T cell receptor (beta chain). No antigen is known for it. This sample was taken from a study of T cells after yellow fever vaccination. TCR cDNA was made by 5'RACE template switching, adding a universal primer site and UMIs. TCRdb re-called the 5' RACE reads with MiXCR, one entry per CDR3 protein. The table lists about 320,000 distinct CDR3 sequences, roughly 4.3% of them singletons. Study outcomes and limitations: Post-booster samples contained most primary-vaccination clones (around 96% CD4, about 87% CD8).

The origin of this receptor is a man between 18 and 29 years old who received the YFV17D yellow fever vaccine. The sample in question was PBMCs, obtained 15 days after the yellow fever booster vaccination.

This CDR3 is CASSYDRADEQFF. The CDR3 DNA reads as TGCGCCAGCAGTTACGACAGGGCGGATGAGCAGTTCTTC. This chain links TRBV5-1 with TRBJ2-1, with 7 bases lining up with TRBD1. The ends lost 5 bases at V and 8 bases at J; junction bases unmatched: 7. The germline V gene encodes CDR1 SGHRS and CDR2 YFSETQ. The CDR3 has 13 amino acids.